This T cell receptor beta chain was identified in a study of T-cell reconstitution after alpha-beta-depleted transplantation in children. Whole-study results and caveats: TCRbeta diversity was high at day 60 in some patients (a result of surviving recipient T cells and thymic progenitors). Reportedly, roughly two months post-transplant, alpha-beta T cells arose from several hundred expanded graft clones. It was newly produced T cells that mostly accounted for T-cell counts and diversity one year after transplant.

In its sample, this clonotype was seen a few times. What it binds is not known. V was trimmed by 5 bases and J by 4 bases, leaving 17 bases between them. Per germline, CDR1 LGHNA and CDR2 YSLEER. The CDR3 covers 16 residues. A library of TCRbeta sequences, prepared with unique molecular identifiers, was generated. Via MiXCR, TCRdb re-called the PCR reads, giving one row per CDR3 protein. Here the sample spans hundreds of thousands of distinct CDR3 sequences, around 16% being singletons. J is TRBJ2-2 and V is TRBV4-3; possibly TRBD1 or TRBD2 for D (5 bases each). The sample in question was PBMCs, mostly from graft donor cells, obtained 360 days after TCRalphabeta/CD19-depleted stem cell transplant. This sequence was found in a boy younger than two who had a stem cell transplant for Wiskott-Aldrich syndrome, so the T cells may come from the graft donor. The CDR3 DNA sequence: TGCGCCAGCAGCACCCAGACGTGGGGGATCACCGGGGAGCTGTTTTTT. This sequence encodes CASSTQTWGITGELFF.